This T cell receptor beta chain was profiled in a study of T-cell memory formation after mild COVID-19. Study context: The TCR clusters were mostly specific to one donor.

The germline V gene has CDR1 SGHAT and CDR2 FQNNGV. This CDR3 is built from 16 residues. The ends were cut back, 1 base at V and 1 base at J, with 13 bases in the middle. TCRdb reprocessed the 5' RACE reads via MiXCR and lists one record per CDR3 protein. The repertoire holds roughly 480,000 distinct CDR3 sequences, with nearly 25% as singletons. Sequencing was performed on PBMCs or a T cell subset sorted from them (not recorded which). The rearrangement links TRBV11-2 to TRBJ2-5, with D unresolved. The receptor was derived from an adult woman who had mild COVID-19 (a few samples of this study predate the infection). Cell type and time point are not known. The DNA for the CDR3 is TGTGCCAGCAGCTTAGGGATAGTCCTCACCCAAGAGACCCAGTACTTC. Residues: CASSLGIVLTQETQYF.